The 10 T cell receptor beta chains below all came from one sample that was sequenced in a study of low-dose radiotherapy and immunotherapy resistance in tumors. Both TCRalpha and TCRbeta chains were reverse transcribed with V-gene-specific primers. TCRs were amplified for approximately 22 PCR cycles with a constant-region primer and V-primer adapter. TCRdb re-derived calls from the reads in MiXCR, one entry per CDR3 protein. Of 15,000 to 20,000 distinct CDR3 sequences listed, around three quarters are singletons. These receptors were collected from a human donor with advanced metastatic prostate, ovarian, gallbladder or colorectal cancer (not recorded which). This table probably holds off-target reads from a library built for another chain.

The V call is TRBV5-4, the J call TRBJ2-1; TRBD2 might be the D (6 bases). Looked up from germline, CDR1 is SGHNT and CDR2 is YYREEE (reference sequence). V lost 0 bases and J lost 0, with 10 bases in between. This CDR3 region has 16 residues. The CDR3 is CASSLDGGNSYNEQFF. DNA of the CDR3: TGTGCCAGCAGCTTGGATGGGGGGAACTCCTACAATGAGCAGTTCTTC.

This chain joins TRBV6-5 and TRBJ1-1, with D possibly being TRBD1 (6 bases). Germline CDR1 is MNHEY and CDR2 is SVGAGI. This CDR3 contains 12 residues. V was pared by 6 bases and J by 3 bases, with 8 bases between. CDR3 loop: CASSGQYTEAFF. CDR3 coding DNA: TGTGCCAGCAGCGGACAGTACACTGAAGCTTTCTTT.

The chain joins TRBV19 to TRBJ2-3; no reliable D call. The CDR3 contains 16 residues. V was trimmed by 0 bases and J by 2 bases, leaving 12 bases between them. The germline V gene has CDR1 LNHDA and CDR2 SQIVND (reference sequence). CDR3 in DNA: TGTGCCAGTAGTATAGATTCGCGCGGCAACACAGATACGCAGTATTTT. It translates to CASSIDSRGNTDTQYF.

The chain employs TRBV29-1 and TRBJ2-1; D not certain. This CDR3 is built from 12 residues. V lost 6 bases to trimming and J lost 5 bases, with 11 bases between them. The germline V gene encodes CDR1 SQVTM and CDR2 ANQGSEA. Here the CDR3 DNA reads TGCAGCGTAGGACGCAGGAACAATGAGCAGTTCTTC. The encoded protein is CSVGRRNNEQFF.

The chain couples TRBV6-2 or TRBV6-3 to TRBJ2-7; D call uncertain. Trimming took 7 bases from V and 0 from J, leaving 16 bases between them. Germline V gene lookup returns CDR1 MNHEY and CDR2 SVGEGT. The CDR3 has 15 residues. CDR3 in DNA: TGTGCCAGCAAAGATGGACCCTTGAGCTCCTACGAGCAGTACTTC. Its translation is CASKDGPLSSYEQYF.

The V and J genes are TRBV20-1 and TRBJ2-5, with D uncertain. This CDR3 region has 13 residues. Germline assignment: CDR1 DFQATT and CDR2 SNEGSKA (reference sequence). With 8 bases removed from V and 5 bases from J, the gap between germline ends came to 18 bases. The CDR3 loop reads CSTLGEVRETQYF. CDR3 in DNA: TGCAGTACCCTGGGCGAGGTTCGGGAGACCCAGTACTTC.

The rearrangement links TRBV19 to TRBJ1-1, with TRBD1 matching over 11 bases. The CDR3 is made up of 13 amino acids. V shed 8 bases and J 5 bases; nucleotides not matched to a gene: 4. Germline CDR1 LNHDA, CDR2 SQIVND (reference sequence). The CDR3 loop is CASGQGALTEAFF. The CDR3 DNA reads as TGTGCCAGTGGACAGGGGGCGCTTACTGAAGCTTTCTTT. The whole variable domain, remainder taken from reference TRBV19 and TRBJ1-1, is DGGITQSPKYLFRKEGQNVTLSCEQNLNHDAMYWYRQDPGQGLRLIYYSQIVNDFQKGDIAEGYSVSREKKESFPLTVTSAQKNPTAFYLCASGQGALTEAFFGQGTRLTVV.

The V call is TRBV7-9, the J call TRBJ2-2; D unclear. V lost 6 bases and J lost 7, with 6 bases in between. The CDR3 totals 11 residues. Germline-derived CDR1 and CDR2 are SEHNR and FQNEAQ (reference sequence). DNA of the CDR3: TGTGCCAGCAGACCCAGCGGGGAGCTGTTTTTT. Its translation is CASRPSGELFF.

V and J are TRBV7-8 and TRBJ2-1; 8 bases match TRBD2. CDR3 length: 17 amino acids. CDR1 and CDR2 from the germline V gene are SGHVS and FQNEAQ. V lost 5 bases and J lost 8; bases outside the gene matches: 17. DNA for the CDR3: TGTGCCAGCAGCCCACCGCTGAGGTCCGGGGGGGCCGATGAGCAGTTCTTC. The encoded protein is CASSPPLRSGGADEQFF.

This clonotype was detected a few times. J is TRBJ2-7 and V is TRBV29-1; D is perhaps TRBD1 (6 bases). Per the germline V gene, CDR1 is SQVTM and CDR2 is ANQGSEA. The CDR3 sequence is 15 residues long. V lost 4 bases, J lost 2 bases, and 18 bases lay in between. CDR3 coding DNA: TGCAGCGTTGGGGCCCCAGGGGCGAAAGCCTACGAGCAGTACTTC. Its translation is CSVGAPGAKAYEQYF.